Below are 20 T cell receptor beta chains sequenced from a single sample in a study of T cells in Graves' hyperthyroidism and ophthalmopathy. RNA transcripts were the template for amplifying TCR beta CDR3 regions. During a first-round RT-PCR of the TCR CDR3, the HTBI primer set was used. TCRdb analysed the multiplex PCR reads with MiXCR anew, one entry per CDR3 protein. The table shows hundreds of thousands of distinct CDR3 sequences, with about 20% occurring only once. Sequencing was carried out using blood. These TCRs come from a young man with Graves' ophthalmopathy.

This clonotype has more than one count but fewer than ten. This chain connects TRBV7-8 to TRBJ1-5; 7 nucleotides align to TRBD1. CDR1 SGHVS and CDR2 FQNEAQ come from the germline V gene. The CDR3 loop spans 15 amino acids. The ends lost 5 bases at V and 0 bases at J; junction bases unmatched: 4. The CDR3 DNA sequence: TGTGCCAGCAGCCGGACAGGTACTAGCAATCAGCCCCAGCATTTT. Amino acids: CASSRTGTSNQPQHF.

This clonotype has only a few counts. The chain recombines TRBV5-1 with TRBJ2-3; D gene unclear. Germline V lookup: CDR1 SGHRS, CDR2 YFSETQ. The CDR3 runs to 15 residues. V lost 2 bases and J lost 0, with 10 bases in between. CDR3 DNA sequence: TGCGCCAGCAGCTTCGACTTACCGAGCACAGATACGCAGTATTTT. As protein: CASSFDLPSTDTQYF.

This clonotype was seen repeatedly, ten times or more. The rearrangement joins TRBV7-2 to TRBJ2-7, with a weak D call TRBD2 (7 bases). Germline V gene data show CDR1 as SGHTA and CDR2 as FQGNSA. The CDR3 has 15 residues. V lost 5 bases and J lost 3, with 17 bases in between. The CDR3 sequence: CASSQGGGAVYEQYF. For the CDR3, the DNA is TGTGCCAGCAGCCAAGGGGGGGGTGCGGTCTACGAGCAGTACTTC.

V usage is TRBV10-3 and J usage is TRBJ1-6; 10 nucleotides match TRBD1. After removal of 11 bases from V and 9 bases from J, the junction contained 7 bases not matched to a gene. The CDR3 length is 13 residues. The germline V gene encodes CDR1 ENHRY and CDR2 SYGVKD. CDR3 sequence (DNA): TGTGCCTCCAGACAGGGGGCCAGTTCACCCCTCCACTTT. Translated, it gives CASRQGASSPLHF.

This clonotype has at least ten counts. The chain employs TRBV3-1 and TRBJ1-5; D might be TRBD1 (6 bases). Trimming removed 6 bases from V and 4 bases from J, with 13 bases in between. Germline V gene sequence: CDR1 LGHDT, CDR2 YNNKEL (reference sequence). This CDR3 region has 14 residues. The CDR3 sequence is CASRDGTTNQPQHF. CDR3 nucleotide sequence: TGTGCCAGCAGGGATGGGACAACGAATCAGCCCCAGCATTTT. Using reference TRBV3-1 and TRBJ1-5 for the parts outside the CDR3, the full variable domain is DTAVSQTPKYLVTQMGNDKSIKCEQNLGHDTMYWYKQDSKKFLKIMFSYNNKELIINETVPNRFSPKSPDKAHLNLHINSLELGDSAVYFCASRDGTTNQPQHFGDGTRLSIL.

This clonotype was recorded many times. The chain uses TRBV6-1 and TRBJ2-7; D unclear. The CDR3 covers 14 residues. The V end was cut by 6 bases, the J end by 6 bases, with 18 bases between. CDR1 and CDR2 (germline): MNHNS, SASEGT. The CDR3 loop reads CASSPLDGPFEQYF. CDR3 bases: TGTGCCAGCAGCCCCCTGGATGGGCCCTTCGAGCAGTACTTC.

The chain links TRBV2 to TRBJ1-6; TRBD1 is a possible D gene (5 bases). Germline V gives CDR1 SNHLY, CDR2 FYNNEI. The CDR3 contains 18 residues. V lost 2 bases and J lost 2, with 16 bases in between. In DNA, the CDR3 is TGTGCCAGCAGTGAATGGGGGACCTCCTCGGCCTATAATTCACCCCTCCACTTT. Its protein is CASSEWGTSSAYNSPLHF.

J is TRBJ1-5 and V is TRBV9; D is unresolved. Germline V CDR1 and CDR2: SGDLS, YYNGEE. The CDR3 length is 14 residues. The ends were cut back, 0 bases at V and 7 bases at J, with 11 bases in the middle. The CDR3 reads CASSVGSVSQPQHF. In DNA, the CDR3 is TGTGCCAGCAGCGTAGGATCAGTAAGCCAGCCCCAGCATTTT.

This clonotype showed up just a few times. The chain combines TRBV12-3 or TRBV12-4 with TRBJ2-1; TRBD2 aligns across 7 bases. The CDR3 contains 14 residues. The trim removed 5 bases at V and 8 bases at J, leaving 9 bases unmatched. CDR3 DNA sequence: TGTGCCAGCAGTCCTGGCGGGAGAGGATATGAGCAGTTCTTC. This sequence encodes CASSPGGRGYEQFF.

This clonotype came up a few times. The chain carries TRBV4-3 and TRBJ2-1, with TRBD1 matching over 9 bases. The CDR3 length is 16 residues. Germline V gene data show CDR1 as LGHNA and CDR2 as YSLEER. V was pared by 3 bases and J by 3 bases, with 6 bases of the junction left unmatched. CDR3 bases: TGCGCCAGCAGCCAGAGGACAGGGGCCAACTACAATGAGCAGTTCTTC. Translation: CASSQRTGANYNEQFF.

This clonotype has only a few counts. The chain combines TRBV10-3 with TRBJ2-3, with 10 positions matching TRBD2. The V gene's germline CDR1 is ENHRY and CDR2 SYGVKD. This CDR3 contains 15 residues. The V segment lost 10 bases and the J segment 4 bases; nucleotides outside the gene matches: 11. The CDR3 loop is CATGSAGGGPDTQYF. CDR3 nucleotide sequence: TGTGCCACCGGATCAGCGGGAGGGGGGCCAGATACGCAGTATTTT.

The chain couples TRBV24-1 to TRBJ1-1; 10 positions agree with TRBD1. The germline V gene has CDR1 KGHDR and CDR2 SFDVKD. The CDR3 is made up of 14 amino acids. The junction had 4 bases not matched to a gene; V was cut back by 7 bases and J by 3 bases. The CDR3 DNA follows: TGTGCCACCAGAGCGGGGACAGGGGACACTGAAGCTTTCTTT. It specifies CATRAGTGDTEAFF.

Ten or more counts support this clonotype. Written as DNA, the CDR3 is TGTGCCAGCAGCCAAGAAGAAAGCGTCAGGAACACTGAAGCTTTCTTT. It yields the protein CASSQEESVRNTEAFF. The V and J genes are TRBV3-1 and TRBJ1-1, with unresolved D. This CDR3 spans 16 amino acids. Germline-derived CDR1 and CDR2 are LGHDT and YNNKEL (reference sequence). V lost 0 bases and J lost 1, with 12 bases in between.

This clonotype was detected ten times or more. This chain connects TRBV28 to TRBJ2-7, with 7 bases aligning to TRBD1. The CDR3 is 14 residues long. Trimming took 3 bases from V and 5 from J; bases not matched to a gene: 7. Germline lookup yields CDR1 MDHEN and CDR2 SYDVKM. The DNA for the CDR3 is TGTGCCAGCAGTTTTAGAGACAGGGTGCACGAGCAGTACTTC. Translated: CASSFRDRVHEQYF.

This clonotype was seen many times. This chain uses TRBV28 with TRBJ2-3; D is perhaps TRBD2 (7 bases). This CDR3 has 15 residues. The germline V gene has CDR1 MDHEN and CDR2 SYDVKM. V lost 2 bases to trimming and J lost 1 base, with 10 bases between them. This CDR3 reads CASSLGGAGTDTQYF. The DNA for the CDR3 is TGTGCCAGCAGTTTAGGGGGGGCGGGCACAGATACGCAGTATTTT.

This clonotype was observed at least ten times. The chain joins TRBV3-1 to TRBJ2-7; the D gene is possibly TRBD1 (6 bases). V gave up 6 bases and J gave up 1 base, with 16 bases separating them. Looked up from germline, CDR1 is LGHDT and CDR2 is YNNKEL (reference sequence). This CDR3 is built from 15 residues. This chain's CDR3 is CASRSARDTSYEQYF. CDR3 DNA sequence: TGTGCCAGCAGAAGCGCCCGGGACACGTCCTACGAGCAGTACTTC.

This clonotype was seen repeatedly, ten times or more. This sequence joins TRBV2 and TRBJ2-7; 7 nucleotides line up with TRBD1. V trimming: 7 bases; J trimming: 6 bases; junction bases outside the gene matches: 9. CDR3 size: 13 residues. Germline lookup yields CDR1 SNHLY and CDR2 FYNNEI. CDR3 loop: CASTTDRAGEQYF. The CDR3 DNA is TGTGCCAGCACCACCGACAGGGCGGGCGAGCAGTACTTC.

The sample holds many counts of this clonotype. The J gene is TRBJ2-7, the V gene TRBV2; D perhaps matches TRBD2 (5 bases). Per the germline V gene, CDR1 is SNHLY and CDR2 is FYNNEI. The CDR3 runs 14 residues. The V and J ends lost 4 bases and 6 bases respectively, with 16 bases between them. The CDR3 nucleotides read TGTGCCAGCAGTGTCGGTAGCGCCGCGGGCGAGCAGTACTTC. It codes for CASSVGSAAGEQYF.

J is TRBJ2-7 and V is TRBV20-1; 9 bases align to TRBD2. The CDR3 covers 14 residues. Germline V lookup: CDR1 DFQATT, CDR2 SNEGSKA (reference sequence). The trim removed 2 bases at V and 4 bases at J, leaving 6 bases unmatched. This CDR3 is CSARPPGLAYEQYF. As DNA, the CDR3 is TGCAGTGCTAGACCCCCGGGACTAGCATACGAGCAGTACTTC.

This clonotype was picked up many times. V is TRBV30 and J is TRBJ2-1, with D possibly being TRBD2 (6 bases). CDR3 length: 13 residues. From germline, CDR1 is GTSNPN and CDR2 SVGIG (reference sequence). Between the trimmed V and J ends, which lost 4 bases and 7 bases, there was a span of 14 bases. DNA for the CDR3: TGTGCCTGGAAGGCTAGCGCGAGGAATGAGCAGTTCTTC. Its protein product is CAWKASARNEQFF.